Sequencing of this T cell receptor beta chain was carried out in a study of T cells in women clearing cervical HPV infection. About the research overall: Controls' single incident HPV16 infection cleared within 12 months without precancer.

V shed 3 bases and J shed 5 bases, with 16 bases lying between them. The CDR3 loop spans 14 amino acids. Looked up from germline, CDR1 is DFQATT and CDR2 is SNEGSKA (reference sequence). Points on this clone: Its antigen remains unknown. The read is 3 residues too short to cover the CDR3 end, so that end is filled in from the germline J gene.

Clones were read by immunoSEQ multiplex PCR, and TCRdb kept only the in-frame ones, dropping some. The table counts about 27,000 clones; around 10% lies in the top ten. Study-level results: Unknown T-cell numbers per sample may underlie the richness differences.

The chain is built from TRBV20-1 and TRBJ2-5; tentative D call: TRBD2 (6 bases). The sequenced sample consisted of blood buffy coat. This sequence was found in a woman aged 18-70 years with a cervical HPV16 infection that either progressed to CIN3+ or cleared (not recorded which). Partial CDR3 DNA: TGCAGTGCTAGTACGGATACTAGCCGCGAGACC. Its protein product is CSASTDTSRET. In full, the CDR3 reads CSASTDTSRETQYF.